Reported below is one TCR beta chain. Its antigen is currently unknown. One end of the junction varies from germline; a read error may be responsible. Clones were sequenced by immunoSEQ multiplex PCR, and TCRdb holds only the in-frame ones, with some missing. The repertoire holds 2 million to 2.5 million clones, with roughly 94% as singletons. This sample was taken from a study of shared clonotypes between healthy human individuals. This CDR3 comprises 15 residues. Germline CDR1 and CDR2: MDHEN and SYDVKM. The study, taken as a whole, reports: Generally, estimated richness proved larger in naive subsets than it did in memory subsets. Represented diversity (both genetic and exposure-history) was limited by the small number of donors.

The sample comprised naive CD4+ T cells sorted from blood. The subset denotes: CD45RA+ positively selected. The chain uses TRBV28 and TRBJ2-3, with D perhaps TRBD2 (5 bases). This clonotype was obtained from a man aged 18 to 29 in good health. The DNA for the CDR3 is TGTGCCAGCAGTTCCCAACTCCTTAGCGCCTTTGCCCCGGATTTT. It codes for CASSSQLLSAFAPDF. The full variable domain, with the rest looked up from reference TRBV28 and TRBJ2-3, is DVKVTQSSRYLVKRTGEKVFLECVQDMDHENMFWYRQDPGLGLRLIYFSYDVKMKEKGDIPEGYSVSREKKERFSLILESASTNQTSMYLCASSSQLLSAFAPDFGPGTRLTVL.